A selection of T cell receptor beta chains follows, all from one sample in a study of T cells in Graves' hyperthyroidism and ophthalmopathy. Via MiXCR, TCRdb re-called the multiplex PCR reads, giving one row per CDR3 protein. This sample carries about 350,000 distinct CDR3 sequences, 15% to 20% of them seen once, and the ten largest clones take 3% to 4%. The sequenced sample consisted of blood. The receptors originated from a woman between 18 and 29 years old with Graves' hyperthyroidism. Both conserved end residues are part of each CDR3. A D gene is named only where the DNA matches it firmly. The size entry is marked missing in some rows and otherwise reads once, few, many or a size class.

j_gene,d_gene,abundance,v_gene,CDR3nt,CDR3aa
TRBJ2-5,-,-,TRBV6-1,TGTGCCAGCAGCTCCCGGGGGGCTGAGACCCAGTACTTC,CASSSRGAETQYF
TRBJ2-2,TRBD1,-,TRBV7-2,TGTGCCAGCACCAGGGGGACGGGGAGTGGCGGGGAGCTGTTTTTT,CASTRGTGSGGELFF
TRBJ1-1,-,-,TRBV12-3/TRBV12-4,TGTGCCAGCAGCTCTAGACTCTCAGAGGAAGCTTTCTTT,CASSSRLSEEAFF
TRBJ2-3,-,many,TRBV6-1,TGTGCCAGCACTGGGGGGGGCCGTGATACGCAGTATTTT,CASTGGGRDTQYF
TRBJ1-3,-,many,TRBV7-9,TGTGCCAGCAGCACCCAGACAGCGACTGGAAACACCATATATTTT,CASSTQTATGNTIYF
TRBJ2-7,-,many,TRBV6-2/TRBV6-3,TGTGCCAGCAGTCCCTCCCAAACGCAGGCCTTCTCCTACGAGCAGTACTTC,CASSPSQTQAFSYEQYF
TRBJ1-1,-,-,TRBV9,TGTGCCAGCAGCGTAGGTCCGATCATGAACACTGATGCTTTCTTT,CASSVGPIMNTDAFF
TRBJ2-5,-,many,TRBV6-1,TGTGCCAGCAGTGAAACGCCAGCTCCCACCCAAGAGACCCAGTACTTC,CASSETPAPTQETQYF
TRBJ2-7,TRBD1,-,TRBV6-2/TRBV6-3,TGTGCCATTAGCCGGGACAGGGGCTACGAGCAGTACTTC,CAISRDRGYEQYF
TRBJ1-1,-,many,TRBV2,TGTGCCAGCAGTGACTACAGGAGTCGAGTGAACACTGAAGCTTTCTTT,CASSDYRSRVNTEAFF
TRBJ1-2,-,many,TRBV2,TGTGCCAGCAGTGCTGGGTCGGACTATGGCTACACCTTC,CASSAGSDYGYTF
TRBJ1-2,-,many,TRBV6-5,TGTGCCAGCAGTTACCCCGCGTCTAACTATGGCTACACCTTC,CASSYPASNYGYTF
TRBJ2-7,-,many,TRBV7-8,TGTGCCAGCAGCTTTTATGATCGTAGGGGGGCCTACCCCAGCGAGCAGTACTTC,CASSFYDRRGAYPSEQYF
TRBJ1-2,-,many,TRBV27,TGTGCCAGCAGTTTAAGGTCCAGGGTCGGAGGCTACACCTTC,CASSLRSRVGGYTF
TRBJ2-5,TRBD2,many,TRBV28,TGTGCCAGCAGTTTATTAAGTCGAGCGGGGTTGCCAGAGACCCAGTACTTC,CASSLLSRAGLPETQYF
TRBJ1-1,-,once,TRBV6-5,TGTGCCAGCAGTTACTCTTGGGGGGGAGCTGAAGCTTTCTTT,CASSYSWGGAEAFF
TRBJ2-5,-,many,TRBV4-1,TGCGCCAGCAGCCAAGGGAGGAGACAAGAGACCCAGTACTTC,CASSQGRRQETQYF
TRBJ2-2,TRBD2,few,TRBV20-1,TGCAGTGCTGGCCCAATCCGCGGGGGGCCTCCCGGGGAGCTGTTTTTT,CSAGPIRGGPPGELFF
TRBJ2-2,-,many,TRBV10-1,TGCGCCAGCAGTGGAGGCCTTTACACCGGGGAGCTGTTTTTT,CASSGGLYTGELFF
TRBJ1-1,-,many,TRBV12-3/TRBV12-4,TGTGCCAGCAGTTTTTATCGGGTTAGGACCACTGAAGCTTTCTTT,CASSFYRVRTTEAFF
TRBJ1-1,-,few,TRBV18,TGTGCCAGCTCTGCCGTCCAGGGGACTGAAGCTTTCTTT,CASSAVQGTEAFF
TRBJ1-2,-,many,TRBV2,TGTGCCAGCAGCCAAATGGGGGGCGCTGGTGGCTACACCTTC,CASSQMGGAGGYTF
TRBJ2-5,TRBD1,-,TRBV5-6,TGTGCCAGCAGCTCCATTGGACAGGGGTTCTACCAAGAGACCCAGTACTTC,CASSSIGQGFYQETQYF
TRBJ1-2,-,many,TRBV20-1,TGCAGTGCTGGGCTCGGAAACTATGGCTACACCTTC,CSAGLGNYGYTF
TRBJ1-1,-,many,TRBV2,TGTGCCACCTGTTACGCCGGCACTGAAGCTTTCTTT,CATCYAGTEAFF
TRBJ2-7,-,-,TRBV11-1,TGTGCCAGCAGCTTGGGTCTGCGGACAGCCTCCCCCTACGAGCAGTACTTC,CASSLGLRTASPYEQYF
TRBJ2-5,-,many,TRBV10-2,TGCGCCAGCAGTGAGTTCCGGGGCGGTGAGACCCAGTACTTC,CASSEFRGGETQYF
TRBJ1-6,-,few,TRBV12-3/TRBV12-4,TGTGCCAGCAGTCACAGGACCGTTAATTCACCCCTCCACTTT,CASSHRTVNSPLHF
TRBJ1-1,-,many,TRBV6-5,TGTGCCAGCAGCATGGGTGCTGAAGCTTTCTTT,CASSMGAEAFF
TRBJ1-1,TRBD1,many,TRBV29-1,TGCAGCGTCGGACAGGGATCGGACACTGAAGCTTTCTTT,CSVGQGSDTEAFF
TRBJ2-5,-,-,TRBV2,TGTGCCAGTCACTACGACTGGCGAGAGACCCAGTACTTC,CASHYDWRETQYF
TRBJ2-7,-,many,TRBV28,TGTGCCAGCAGTTTATTCACAGGTTCCGAGCAGTACTTC,CASSLFTGSEQYF
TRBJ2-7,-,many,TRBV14,TGTGCCAGCAGCTCAACTAGCTTCGACGAGCAGTACTTC,CASSSTSFDEQYF
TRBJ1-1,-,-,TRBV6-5,TGTGCCAGCAGTTACGATCCCGCGGTGAACACTGAAGCTTTCTTT,CASSYDPAVNTEAFF
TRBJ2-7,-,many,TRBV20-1,TGCAGTGGAAACTGGGGGGCGGTTGAGAAGCAGTACTTC,CSGNWGAVEKQYF
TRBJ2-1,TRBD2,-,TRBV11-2,TGTGCCAGCAGCCCCCCGGGGTCTAGCGGGGGGGTCACTGAGCAGTTCTTC,CASSPPGSSGGVTEQFF
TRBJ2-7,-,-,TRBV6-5,TGTGCCAGCAGAAGACTCGAGAGGGGCTACGAGCAGTACTTC,CASRRLERGYEQYF
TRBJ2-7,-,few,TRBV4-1,TGCGCCAGCAGCCAAGAGTGGTCAGGGGCCTACGAGCAGTACTTC,CASSQEWSGAYEQYF
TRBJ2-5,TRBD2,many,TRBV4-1,TGCGCCAGCAGCCAGTGGCCTAGCGGGGAATTTCAAGAGACCCAGTACTTC,CASSQWPSGEFQETQYF
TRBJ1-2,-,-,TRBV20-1,TGCAGTGCTAGAGATCTCGTCACGGACATCGGGGGGGGCTACACCTTC,CSARDLVTDIGGGYTF
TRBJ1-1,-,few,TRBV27,TGTGCCAGCAGACATGACAGGACTTCTTCTGAAGCTTTCTTT,CASRHDRTSSEAFF
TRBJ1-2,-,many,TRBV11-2,TGTGCCAGCAGCTACCCCAACAGGTTTAACTATGGCTACACCTTC,CASSYPNRFNYGYTF
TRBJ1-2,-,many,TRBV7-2,TGTGCCAGCAGCTTAGCGCGGGGTGGCTACACCTTC,CASSLARGGYTF
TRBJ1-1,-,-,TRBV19,TGTGCCAGTAGTGGTCGGGGGTGGGGGACTGAAGCTTTCTTT,CASSGRGWGTEAFF
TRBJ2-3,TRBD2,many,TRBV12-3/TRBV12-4,TGTGCCAGCAGTTTTTTACGGACTAGCGGGGGGACAGATACGCAGTATTTT,CASSFLRTSGGTDTQYF
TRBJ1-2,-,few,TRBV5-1,TGCGCCAGCAGCGACGAAATAACAGGATCCAATGGCTACACCTTC,CASSDEITGSNGYTF
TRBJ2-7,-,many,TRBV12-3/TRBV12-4,TGTGCCAGCAGCCTAACAGGTTTAGTCTCCTACGAGCAGTACTTC,CASSLTGLVSYEQYF
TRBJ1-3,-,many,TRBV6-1,TGTGCCAGCATGGCGGCTGGAAACACCATATATTTT,CASMAAGNTIYF
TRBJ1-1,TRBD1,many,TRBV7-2,TGTGCCAGCAGCTCGCCGACAGGGAGCACTGAAGCTTTCTTT,CASSSPTGSTEAFF
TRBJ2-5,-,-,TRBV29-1,TGCAGCGTTGAAGCGGCAGCAGAGACCCAGTACTTC,CSVEAAAETQYF
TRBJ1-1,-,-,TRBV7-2,TGTGCCAGCACCTTCAACCAGGGGTTTGAAGCTTTCTTT,CASTFNQGFEAFF
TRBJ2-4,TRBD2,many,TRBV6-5,TGTGCCAGCAGTTACTCGAATAGCGGGGCAGCCAAAAACATTCAGTACTTC,CASSYSNSGAAKNIQYF
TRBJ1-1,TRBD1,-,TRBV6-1,TGTGCTAGCAGGGATCTGGACAGGGCGAGAGGCGACTACACTGAAGCTTGCTTT,CASRDLDRARGDYTEACF
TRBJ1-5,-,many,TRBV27,TGTGCCAGCAGGCATCAGAATTCGGGGAATCAGCCCCAGCATTTT,CASRHQNSGNQPQHF